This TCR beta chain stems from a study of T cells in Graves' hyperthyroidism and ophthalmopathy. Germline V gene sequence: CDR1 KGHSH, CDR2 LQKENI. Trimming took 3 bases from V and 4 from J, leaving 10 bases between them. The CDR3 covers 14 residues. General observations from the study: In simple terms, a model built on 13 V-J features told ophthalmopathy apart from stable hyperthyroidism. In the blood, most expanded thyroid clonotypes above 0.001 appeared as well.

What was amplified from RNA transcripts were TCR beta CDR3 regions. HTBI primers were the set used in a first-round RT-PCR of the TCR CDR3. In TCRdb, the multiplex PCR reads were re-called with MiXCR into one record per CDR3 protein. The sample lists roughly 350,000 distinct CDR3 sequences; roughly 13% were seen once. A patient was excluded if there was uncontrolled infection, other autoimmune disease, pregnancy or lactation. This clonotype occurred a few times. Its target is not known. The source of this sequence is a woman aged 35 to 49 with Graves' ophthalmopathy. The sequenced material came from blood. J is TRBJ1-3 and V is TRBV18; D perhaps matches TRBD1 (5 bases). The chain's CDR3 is CASSPSTVGNTIYF. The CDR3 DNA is TGTGCCAGCTCACCGTCGACAGTCGGAAACACCATATATTTT.